Described below is a single TCR beta chain sequence and its context. Then a second PCR, running about 6 to 12 cycles, was carried out with a sample-barcoded 5' primer and a J-beta primer mix. The study obtained at least 3 million CDR3-containing paired-end reads from every sample. TCRdb fed the 5' RACE reads into MiXCR, producing one record per CDR3 protein. The sample holds roughly 560,000 distinct CDR3 sequences, nearly 25% seen once. Germline V lookup: CDR1 MNHNS, CDR2 SASEGT. The CDR3 length is 17 residues. Losses at the gene ends were 0 bases for V and 3 bases for J; bases not matched to a gene: 10. The data are from a study of blood T cells in healthy people across ages. Study-level information: Per two T cells, template switching captured roughly one barcoded beta molecule.

These same data were also listed under a study on T cells of mothers and their children. According to that study: A slight, non-significant increase in overlap was found for related mother-child pairs relative to unrelated pairs.

This sequence joins TRBV6-1 and TRBJ2-7; 8 nucleotides agree with TRBD1. Sample: blood. This sequence was found in a boy aged 5-17 years in good health. The DNA for the CDR3 is TGTGCCAGCAGTGAAGCGGACTCCGGGACAGGCGTCTACGAGCAGTACTTC. It encodes CASSEADSGTGVYEQYF.